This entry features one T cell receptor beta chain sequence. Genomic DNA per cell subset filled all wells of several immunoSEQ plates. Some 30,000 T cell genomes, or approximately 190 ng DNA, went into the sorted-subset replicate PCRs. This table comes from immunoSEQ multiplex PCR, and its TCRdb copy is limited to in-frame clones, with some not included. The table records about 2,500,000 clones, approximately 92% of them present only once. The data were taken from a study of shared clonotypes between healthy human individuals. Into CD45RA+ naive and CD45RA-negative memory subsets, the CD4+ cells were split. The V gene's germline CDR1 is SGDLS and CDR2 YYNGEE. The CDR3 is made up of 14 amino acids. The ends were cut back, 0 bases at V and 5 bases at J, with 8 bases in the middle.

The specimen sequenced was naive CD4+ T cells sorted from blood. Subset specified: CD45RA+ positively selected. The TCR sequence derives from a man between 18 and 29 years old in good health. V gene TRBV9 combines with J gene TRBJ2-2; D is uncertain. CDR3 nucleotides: TGTGCCAGCAGCGTAGTCCCGGAGACCGGGGAGCTGTTTTTT. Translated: CASSVVPETGELFF.